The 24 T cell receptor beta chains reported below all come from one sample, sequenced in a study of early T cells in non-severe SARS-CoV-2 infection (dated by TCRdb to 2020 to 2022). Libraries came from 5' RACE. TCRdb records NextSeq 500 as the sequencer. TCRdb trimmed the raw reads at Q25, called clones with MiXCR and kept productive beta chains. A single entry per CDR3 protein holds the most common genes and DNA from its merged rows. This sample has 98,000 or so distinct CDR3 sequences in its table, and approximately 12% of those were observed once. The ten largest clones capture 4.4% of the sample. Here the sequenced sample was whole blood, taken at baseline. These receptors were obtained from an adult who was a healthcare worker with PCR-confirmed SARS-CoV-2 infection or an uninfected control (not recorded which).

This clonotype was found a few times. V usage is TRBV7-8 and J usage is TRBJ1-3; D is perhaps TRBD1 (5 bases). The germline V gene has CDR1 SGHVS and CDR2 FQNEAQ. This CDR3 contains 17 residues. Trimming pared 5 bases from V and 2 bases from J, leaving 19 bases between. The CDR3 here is CASSTYSAGLTGNTIYF. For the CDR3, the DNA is TGTGCCAGCAGCACCTACTCGGCAGGGCTAACTGGAAACACCATATATTTT.

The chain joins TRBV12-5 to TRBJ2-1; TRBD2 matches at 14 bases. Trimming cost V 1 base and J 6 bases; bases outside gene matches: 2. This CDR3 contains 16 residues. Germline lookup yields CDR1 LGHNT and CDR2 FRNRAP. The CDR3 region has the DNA TGTGCTAGTGGTTTGGACGGGACTAGCGGGGGCAATGAGCAGTTCTTC. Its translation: CASGLDGTSGGNEQFF. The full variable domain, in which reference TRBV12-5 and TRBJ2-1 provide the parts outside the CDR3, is DARVTQTPRHKVTEMGQEVTMRCQPILGHNTVFWYRQTMMQGLELLAYFRNRAPLDDSGMPKDRFSAEMPDATLATLKIQPSEPRDSAVYFCASGLDGTSGGNEQFFGPGTRLTVL.

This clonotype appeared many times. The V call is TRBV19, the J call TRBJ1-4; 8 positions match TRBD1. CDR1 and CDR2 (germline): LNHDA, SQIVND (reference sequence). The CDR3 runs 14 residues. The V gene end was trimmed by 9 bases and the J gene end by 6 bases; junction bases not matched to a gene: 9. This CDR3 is CASSVPGQDEKLFF. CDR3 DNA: TGTGCCAGCAGCGTCCCGGGACAGGATGAAAAACTGTTTTTT.

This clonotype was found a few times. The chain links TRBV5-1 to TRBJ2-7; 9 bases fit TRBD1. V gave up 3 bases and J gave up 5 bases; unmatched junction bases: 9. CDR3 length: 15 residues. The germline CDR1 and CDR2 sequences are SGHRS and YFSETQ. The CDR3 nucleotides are TGCGCCAGCAGCTCCGGACAGGGGCTCCAGGACGAGCAGTACTTC. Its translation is CASSSGQGLQDEQYF.

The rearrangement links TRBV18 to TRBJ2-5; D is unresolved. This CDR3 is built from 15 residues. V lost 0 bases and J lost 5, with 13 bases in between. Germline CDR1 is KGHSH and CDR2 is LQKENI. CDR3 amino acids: CASSPPRPSKETQYF. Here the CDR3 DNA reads TGTGCCAGCTCACCACCACGGCCCTCCAAGGAGACCCAGTACTTC.

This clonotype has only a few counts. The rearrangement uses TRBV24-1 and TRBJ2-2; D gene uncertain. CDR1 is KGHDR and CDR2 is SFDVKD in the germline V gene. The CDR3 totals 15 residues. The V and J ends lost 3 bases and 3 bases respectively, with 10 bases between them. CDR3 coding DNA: TGTGCCACCAGTGATGGCAGACTTCACACCGGGGAGCTGTTTTTT. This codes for CATSDGRLHTGELFF.

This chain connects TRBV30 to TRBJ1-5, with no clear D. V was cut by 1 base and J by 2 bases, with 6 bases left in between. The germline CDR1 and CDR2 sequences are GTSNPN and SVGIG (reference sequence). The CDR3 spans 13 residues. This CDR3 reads CAWSDQRNQPQHF. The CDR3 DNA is TGTGCCTGGAGTGACCAGCGCAATCAGCCCCAGCATTTT.

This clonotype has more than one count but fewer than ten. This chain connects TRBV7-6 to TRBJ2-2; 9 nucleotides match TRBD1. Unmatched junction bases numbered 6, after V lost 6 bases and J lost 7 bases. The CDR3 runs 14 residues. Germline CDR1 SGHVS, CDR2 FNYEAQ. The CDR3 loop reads CASRIDRGSGELFF. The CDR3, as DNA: TGTGCCAGCAGGATTGACAGGGGGAGCGGGGAGCTGTTTTTT. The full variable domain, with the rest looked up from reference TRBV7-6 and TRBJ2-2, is GAGVSQSPRYKVTKRGQDVALRCDPISGHVSLYWYRQALGQGPEFLTYFNYEAQQDKSGLPNDRFSAERPEGSISTLTIQRTEQRDSAMYRCASRIDRGSGELFFGEGSRLTVL.

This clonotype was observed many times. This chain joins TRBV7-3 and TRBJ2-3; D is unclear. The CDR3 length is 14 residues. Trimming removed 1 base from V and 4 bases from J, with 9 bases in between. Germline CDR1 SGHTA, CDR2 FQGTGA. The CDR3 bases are TGTGCCAGCAGCTTAAGCGGTCTCTCAGATACGCAGTATTTT. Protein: CASSLSGLSDTQYF.

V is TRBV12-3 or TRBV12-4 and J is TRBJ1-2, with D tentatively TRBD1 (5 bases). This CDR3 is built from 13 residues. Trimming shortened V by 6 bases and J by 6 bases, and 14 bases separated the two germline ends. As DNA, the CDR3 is TGTGCCAGCAGCTCCCGGGGACCTAATGGCTACACCTTC. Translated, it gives CASSSRGPNGYTF.

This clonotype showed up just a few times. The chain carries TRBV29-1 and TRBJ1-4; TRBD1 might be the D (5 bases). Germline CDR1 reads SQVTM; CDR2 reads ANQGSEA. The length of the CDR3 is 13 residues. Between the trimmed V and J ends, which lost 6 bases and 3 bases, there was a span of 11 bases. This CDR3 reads CSVRGGPNEKLFF. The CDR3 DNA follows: TGCAGCGTACGTGGGGGTCCTAATGAAAAACTGTTTTTT.

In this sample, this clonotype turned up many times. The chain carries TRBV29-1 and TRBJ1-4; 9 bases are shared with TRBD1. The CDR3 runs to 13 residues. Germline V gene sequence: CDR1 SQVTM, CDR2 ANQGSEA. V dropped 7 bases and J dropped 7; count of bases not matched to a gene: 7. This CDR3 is CSAKTGGGEKLFF. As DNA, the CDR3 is TGCAGCGCTAAAACAGGGGGCGGTGAAAAACTGTTTTTT.

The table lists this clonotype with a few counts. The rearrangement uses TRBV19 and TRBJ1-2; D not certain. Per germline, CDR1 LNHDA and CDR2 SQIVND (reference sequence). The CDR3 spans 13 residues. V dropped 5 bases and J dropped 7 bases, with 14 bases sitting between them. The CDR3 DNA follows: TGTGCCAGTAGTTTGTTGGCCCGCGGTGGCTACACCTTC. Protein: CASSLLARGGYTF.

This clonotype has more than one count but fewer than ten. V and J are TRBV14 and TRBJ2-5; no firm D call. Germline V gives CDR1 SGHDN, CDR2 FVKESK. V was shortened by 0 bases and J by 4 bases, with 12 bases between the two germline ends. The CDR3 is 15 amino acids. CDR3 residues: CASSQDRGRTETQYF. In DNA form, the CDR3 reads TGTGCCAGCAGCCAAGATCGCGGTAGGACAGAGACCCAGTACTTC. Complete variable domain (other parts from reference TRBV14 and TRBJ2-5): EAGVTQFPSHSVIEKGQTVTLRCDPISGHDNLYWYRRVMGKEIKFLLHFVKESKQDESGMPNNRFLAERTGGTYSTLKVQPAELEDSGVYFCASSQDRGRTETQYFGPGTRLLVL.

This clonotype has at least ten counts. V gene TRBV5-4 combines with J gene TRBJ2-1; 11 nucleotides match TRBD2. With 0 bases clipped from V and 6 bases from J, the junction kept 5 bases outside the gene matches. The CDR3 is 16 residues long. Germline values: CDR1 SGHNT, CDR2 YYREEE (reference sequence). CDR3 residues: CASSLVGTSGSNEQFF. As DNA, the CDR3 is TGTGCCAGCAGCTTGGTAGGCACTAGCGGGAGCAATGAGCAGTTCTTC.

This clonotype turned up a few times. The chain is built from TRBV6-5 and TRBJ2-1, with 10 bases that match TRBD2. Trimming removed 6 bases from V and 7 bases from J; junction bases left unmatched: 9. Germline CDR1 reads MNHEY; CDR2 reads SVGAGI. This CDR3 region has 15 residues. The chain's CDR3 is CASSHRTSGGNEQFF. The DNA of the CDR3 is TGTGCCAGCAGCCACCGGACTAGCGGAGGGAATGAGCAGTTCTTC.

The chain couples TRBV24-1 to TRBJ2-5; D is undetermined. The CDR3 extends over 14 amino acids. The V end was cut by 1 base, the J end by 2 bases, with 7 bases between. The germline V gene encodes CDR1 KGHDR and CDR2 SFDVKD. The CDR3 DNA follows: TGTGCCACCAGTGATTTAAGAACTCAAGAGACCCAGTACTTC. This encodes CATSDLRTQETQYF.

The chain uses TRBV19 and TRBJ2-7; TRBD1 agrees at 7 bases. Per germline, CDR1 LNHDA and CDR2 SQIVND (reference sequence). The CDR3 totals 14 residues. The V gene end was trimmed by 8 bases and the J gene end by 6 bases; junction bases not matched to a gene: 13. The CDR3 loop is CASENGDRFFEQYF. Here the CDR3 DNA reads TGTGCCAGTGAAAACGGGGACAGATTCTTCGAGCAGTACTTC.

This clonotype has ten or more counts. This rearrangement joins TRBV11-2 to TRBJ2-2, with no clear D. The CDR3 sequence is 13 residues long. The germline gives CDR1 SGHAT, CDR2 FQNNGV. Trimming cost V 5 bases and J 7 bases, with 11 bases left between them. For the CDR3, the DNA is TGTGCCAGCAGCCCAGACATCTACGGGGAGCTGTTTTTT. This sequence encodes CASSPDIYGELFF.

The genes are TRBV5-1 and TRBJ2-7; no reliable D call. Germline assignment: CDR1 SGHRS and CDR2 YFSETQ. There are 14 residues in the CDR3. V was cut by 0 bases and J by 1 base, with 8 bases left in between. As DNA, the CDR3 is TGCGCCAGCAGCTTGGACACGACTTCCTACGAGCAGTACTTC. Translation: CASSLDTTSYEQYF.

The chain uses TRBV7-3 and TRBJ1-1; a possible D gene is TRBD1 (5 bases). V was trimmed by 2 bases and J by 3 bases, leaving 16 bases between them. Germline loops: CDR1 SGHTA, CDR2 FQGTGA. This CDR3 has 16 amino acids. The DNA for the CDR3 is TGTGCCAGCAGCTTACGGGCAGGGAAGGGAGACACTGAAGCTTTCTTT. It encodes CASSLRAGKGDTEAFF.

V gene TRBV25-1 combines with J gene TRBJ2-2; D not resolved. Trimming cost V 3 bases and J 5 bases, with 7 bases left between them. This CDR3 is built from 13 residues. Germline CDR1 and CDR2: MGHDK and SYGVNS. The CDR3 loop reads CASSDFGTGELFF. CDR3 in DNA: TGTGCCAGCAGTGATTTTGGTACCGGGGAGCTGTTTTTT.

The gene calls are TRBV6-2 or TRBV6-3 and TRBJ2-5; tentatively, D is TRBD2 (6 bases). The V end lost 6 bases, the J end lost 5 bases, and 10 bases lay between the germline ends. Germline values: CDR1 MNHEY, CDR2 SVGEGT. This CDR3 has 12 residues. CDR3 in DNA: TGTGCCAGCAGCCCACGGGAGGAGACCCAGTACTTC. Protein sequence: CASSPREETQYF.

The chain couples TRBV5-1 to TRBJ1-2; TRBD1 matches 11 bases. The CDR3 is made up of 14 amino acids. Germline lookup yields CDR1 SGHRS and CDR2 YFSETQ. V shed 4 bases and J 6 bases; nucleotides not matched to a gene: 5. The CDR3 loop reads CASSPGQGADGYTF. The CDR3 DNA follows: TGCGCCAGCAGCCCAGGACAGGGGGCGGATGGCTACACCTTC.